This passage covers 11 T cell receptor beta chains from one sample sequenced in a study of blood T cells in healthy people across ages. Together with a sample-barcoded 5' primer, a J-beta primer mix was included in a second PCR lasting about 7 to 11 cycles. One entry per CDR3 protein, called by TCRdb with MiXCR from the 5' RACE reads. The table includes approximately 830,000 distinct CDR3 sequences, 62% detected once. The sample consisted of blood. The receptors here all came from a man younger than 45 in good health.

This clonotype has more than one count but fewer than ten. The rearrangement links TRBV4-3 to TRBJ2-1; 7 bases are shared with TRBD1. Germline V lookup: CDR1 LGHNA, CDR2 YSLEER. The V and J ends lost 4 bases and 7 bases, in that order; junction bases with no gene match: 13. This CDR3 region has 16 residues. The CDR3, as DNA: TGCGCCAGCAGCCGGCAGACAGGGAATCGGAATAATGAGCAGTTCTTC. It encodes CASSRQTGNRNNEQFF.

This clonotype was seen a single time. The chain recombines TRBV10-3 with TRBJ1-2, with D possibly TRBD1 on 6 matching bases. Per the germline V gene, CDR1 is ENHRY and CDR2 is SYGVKD. The V end was cut by 10 bases, the J end by 5 bases, with 11 bases between. The CDR3 length is 11 residues. The CDR3: CATTGQYGYTF. The CDR3 DNA reads TGTGCCACTACAGGACAGTATGGCTACACCTTC.

This clonotype was observed a handful of times. The CDR3 bases are TGTGCCAGCAGCCCTTTAGGTCGTCACCTCACAGATACGCAGTATTTT. It yields the protein CASSPLGRHLTDTQYF. The chain recombines TRBV27 with TRBJ2-3; D is uncertain. The CDR3 is made up of 16 amino acids. Germline CDR1 is MNHEY and CDR2 is SMNVEV (reference sequence). Trimming removed 6 bases from V and 2 bases from J, with 18 bases in between.

The rearrangement joins TRBV7-9 to TRBJ2-5; D gene unclear. Trimming removed 3 bases at V and 1 base at J, with 12 bases between. Germline CDR1 reads SEHNR; CDR2 reads FQNEAQ (reference sequence). The CDR3 contains 15 residues. CDR3 sequence: CASSLRRGPQETQYF. The CDR3 DNA is TGTGCCAGCAGCTTGCGCCGAGGACCCCAAGAGACCCAGTACTTC.

The V call is TRBV20-1, the J call TRBJ1-1; D is possibly TRBD1 (6 bases). V was cut by 0 bases and J by 4 bases, with 15 bases left in between. From germline, CDR1 is DFQATT and CDR2 SNEGSKA (reference sequence). This CDR3 is built from 15 residues. The CDR3 here is CSARDPQGGSTEAFF. The CDR3 DNA sequence: TGCAGTGCTAGAGATCCACAGGGCGGAAGCACTGAAGCTTTCTTT.

This clonotype was recorded a few times. The rearrangement uses TRBV29-1 and TRBJ2-7; TRBD1 matches 10 bases. The CDR3 length is 13 residues. Germline V gene sequence: CDR1 SQVTM, CDR2 ANQGSEA. V was pared by 4 bases and J by 4 bases, with 4 bases of the junction left unmatched. The CDR3 region is CSVGQGARYEQYF. DNA for the CDR3: TGCAGCGTTGGACAGGGGGCTCGTTACGAGCAGTACTTC.

This clonotype was counted a few times. The chain is built from TRBV25-1 and TRBJ2-7, with D maybe TRBD2 (5 bases). This CDR3 is 14 amino acids long. The germline CDR1 and CDR2 sequences are MGHDK and SYGVNS. Trimming took 9 bases from V and 7 from J, leaving 22 bases between them. This CDR3 is CASADSNLYGEQYF. The CDR3 nucleotides are TGTGCCAGTGCGGACTCTAATCTCTACGGGGAGCAGTACTTC.

This clonotype was observed a handful of times. The V call is TRBV7-2, the J call TRBJ2-7; D gene uncertain. CDR1 and CDR2 from the germline V gene are SGHTA and FQGNSA. Deletions cut 6 bases from V and 4 bases from J, with 19 bases between. The CDR3 covers 15 residues. CDR3 loop: CASSLGPSMVYEQYF. DNA of the CDR3: TGTGCCAGCAGTCTAGGGCCGTCCATGGTGTACGAGCAGTACTTC.

The J gene is TRBJ2-4, the V gene TRBV28, with 7 bases aligning to TRBD1. TRBJ2-7 matches the DNA end more closely, so the J call is doubtful. Germline CDR1 and CDR2: MDHEN and SYDVKM. This CDR3 contains 16 residues. In DNA form, the CDR3 reads TGTGCCAGCAGTTTACGTACCCCGGGACAGACGTACGAGCAGTACTTC. Amino acid sequence: CASSLRTPGQTYEQYF.

This clonotype was seen more than once but under ten times. V gene TRBV29-1 combines with J gene TRBJ1-1; D unclear. This CDR3 is built from 13 residues. The germline V gene encodes CDR1 SQVTM and CDR2 ANQGSEA. V was trimmed by 6 bases and J by 1 base, leaving 12 bases between them. The CDR3 region is CSVVQFENTEAFF. The CDR3 DNA follows: TGCAGCGTAGTTCAATTCGAGAACACTGAAGCTTTCTTT.

The chain recombines TRBV10-3 with TRBJ2-3; D is uncertain. The CDR3 consists of 13 residues. Between the trimmed V and J ends, which lost 4 bases and 2 bases, there was a span of 7 bases. Germline V CDR1 and CDR2: ENHRY, SYGVKD. The CDR3 protein is CAISGQTTDTQYF. In DNA, the CDR3 is TGTGCCATCAGTGGGCAGACCACAGATACGCAGTATTTT.